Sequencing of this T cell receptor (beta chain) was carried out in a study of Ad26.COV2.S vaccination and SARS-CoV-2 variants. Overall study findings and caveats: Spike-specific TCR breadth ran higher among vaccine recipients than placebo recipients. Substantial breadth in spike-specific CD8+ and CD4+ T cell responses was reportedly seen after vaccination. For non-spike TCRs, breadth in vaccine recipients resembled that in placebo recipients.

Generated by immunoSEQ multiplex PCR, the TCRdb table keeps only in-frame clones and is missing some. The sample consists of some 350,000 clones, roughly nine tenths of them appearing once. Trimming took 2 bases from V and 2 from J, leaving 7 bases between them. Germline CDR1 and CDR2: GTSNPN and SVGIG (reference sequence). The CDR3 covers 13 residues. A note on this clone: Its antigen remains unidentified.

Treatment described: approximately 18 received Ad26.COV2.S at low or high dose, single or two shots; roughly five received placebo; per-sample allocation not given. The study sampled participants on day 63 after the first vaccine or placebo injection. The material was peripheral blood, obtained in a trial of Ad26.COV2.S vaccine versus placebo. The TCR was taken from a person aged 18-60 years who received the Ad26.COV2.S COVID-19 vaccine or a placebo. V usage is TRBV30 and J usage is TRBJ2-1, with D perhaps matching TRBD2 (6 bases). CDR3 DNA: TGTGCCTGGAGTCGGGGGACCTACAATGAGCAGTTCTTC. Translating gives CAWSRGTYNEQFF.